Listed below are T cell receptor beta chains from one sample, sequenced in a study of T cell repertoires in cytomegalovirus infection. MiXCR, applied by TCRdb to the reads, yields one record per CDR3 protein. The sample lists 900,000 to 950,000 distinct CDR3 sequences, more than 25% occurring once. The antigens these receptors bind are not known. Sequences were derived from cultured CD8+ T cells from PBMCs, sampled from culture after CMV antigen stimulation. Receptors originate from a human donor in good health (CMV status not recorded). Some clones in this sample may be carry-over from other donors' samples. The CDR3 runs from the conserved cysteine through the conserved F or W. A D gene is named only where the DNA matches it firmly. Not all rows give a size; the values are once, few, many and, for expanded clones, a class.

length	V	size	J	D	CDR3	DNA
17	TRBV10-3	few	TRBJ1-2	TRBD1	CASFDSGDRGPLYGYTF	TGTGCCAGCTTCGATTCGGGGGACAGGGGGCCGTTGTATGGCTACACCTTC
14	TRBV10-3	-	TRBJ2-3	-	CAISDRGETDTQYF	TGTGCCATCAGTGATCGAGGGGAAACAGATACGCAGTATTTT
15	TRBV20-1	-	TRBJ1-3	-	CSARDRSLAKNTIYF	TGCAGTGCTAGAGACCGATCTCTTGCGAAGAACACCATATATTTT
16	TRBV19	-	TRBJ2-1	TRBD2	CASTPRSGGTYNEQFF	TGTGCCAGTACCCCGAGGAGCGGGGGGACATACAATGAGCAGTTCTTC
15	TRBV5-1	once	TRBJ1-1	TRBD1	CASSLEPTGGSEAFF	TGCGCCAGCAGCTTGGAACCGACAGGGGGTTCTGAAGCTTTCTTT
14	TRBV6-1	-	TRBJ2-1	TRBD2	CASSDSGGAWEQFF	TGTGCCAGCAGTGACAGCGGGGGGGCCTGGGAGCAGTTCTTC
13	TRBV14	-	TRBJ1-2	-	CASSQEWPYGYTF	TGTGCCAGCAGCCAAGAATGGCCATATGGCTACACCTTC
16	TRBV18	few	TRBJ2-1	TRBD2	CASSLSGGAGYNEQFF	TGTGCCAGCTCACTAAGCGGGGGCGCCGGGTACAATGAGCAGTTCTTC
15	TRBV6-6	-	TRBJ2-1	-	CASTLDSPSYNEQFF	TGTGCCAGCACCCTGGACAGTCCCTCCTACAATGAGCAGTTCTTC
13	TRBV6-5	-	TRBJ2-7	-	CASSYLGQVEQYF	TGTGCCAGCAGTTACTTGGGACAAGTCGAGCAGTACTTC
18	TRBV11-2	-	TRBJ2-3	TRBD2	CASSLVLSSPSGADTQYF	TGTGCCAGCAGCTTAGTTTTGAGCTCCCCCAGCGGGGCGGATACGCAGTATTTT
16	TRBV10-3	few	TRBJ1-6	TRBD1	CAISESKNRGNSPLHF	TGTGCCATCAGTGAGTCGAAGAACAGGGGTAATTCACCCCTCCACTTT
12	TRBV7-2	-	TRBJ2-7	-	CASAIHRDEQYF	TGTGCCAGCGCCATTCACAGGGACGAGCAGTACTTC
15	TRBV7-6	once	TRBJ1-1	-	CASSLVRGMGTEAFF	TGTGCCAGCAGCTTAGTGAGGGGAATGGGCACTGAAGCTTTCTTT
12	TRBV28	-	TRBJ2-4	TRBD2	CATSLGGGIQYF	TGTGCCACCTCCCTCGGCGGGGGCATTCAGTACTTC
14	TRBV6-8	-	TRBJ1-1	-	CANSAYRASTEAFF	TGTGCCAACAGTGCCTACAGGGCCTCCACTGAAGCTTTCTTT
15	TRBV7-9	-	TRBJ2-7	TRBD2	CASSLTLAGTYEQYF	TGTGCCAGCAGCTTAACACTAGCGGGGACCTACGAGCAGTACTTC
13	TRBV7-9	-	TRBJ2-7	-	CASSLIGRHEQYF	TGTGCCAGCAGCTTAATAGGTCGCCACGAGCAGTACTTC
16	TRBV4-2	-	TRBJ2-7	-	CASSQDPAGGSYEQYF	TGTGCCAGCAGCCAAGATCCGGCGGGCGGCTCCTACGAGCAGTACTTC
13	TRBV20-1	few	TRBJ2-7	-	CSARDRSTLEQYF	TGCAGTGCTAGAGACAGGTCGACTCTTGAGCAGTACTTC
13	TRBV2	-	TRBJ2-7	-	CASSPIGGYEQYF	TGTGCCAGCAGTCCAATAGGGGGCTACGAGCAGTACTTC
16	TRBV7-6	-	TRBJ1-2	-	CASSLVGNRDGYGYTF	TGTGCCAGCAGCTTAGTCGGAAACAGGGATGGCTATGGCTACACCTTC
15	TRBV12-3/TRBV12-4	many	TRBJ2-3	-	CASSTGTISTDTQYF	TGTGCCAGCAGTACCGGGACGATTAGCACAGATACGCAGTATTTT
13	TRBV5-8	-	TRBJ1-2	-	CASSLEAAYGYTF	TGTGCCAGCAGCTTGGAGGCCGCCTATGGCTACACCTTC
14	TRBV12-3/TRBV12-4	few	TRBJ1-2	-	CASSEQGTGYGYTF	TGTGCCAGCAGTGAACAGGGCACCGGCTATGGCTACACCTTC
14	TRBV12-5	few	TRBJ1-3	TRBD1	CASGLWTGGNTIYF	TGTGCTAGTGGTTTGTGGACAGGGGGAAACACCATATATTTT